Below, 14 T cell receptor beta chains from the same sample are listed, as sequenced in a study of blood T cells in healthy people across ages. Then a second PCR, running about 6 to 12 cycles, was carried out with a sample-barcoded 5' primer and a J-beta primer mix. TCRdb re-derived calls from the 5' RACE reads in MiXCR, one entry per CDR3 protein. The repertoire holds about 1 million distinct CDR3 sequences, with roughly 45% as singletons. Material: blood. These receptors were obtained from a woman aged 60 to 75 in good health.

This clonotype came up many times. The V gene is TRBV3-1, the J gene TRBJ1-5, with a tentative D call TRBD1 (6 bases). This CDR3 is built from 15 residues. The V gene lost 6 bases and the J gene lost 1 base, with 13 bases spanning the gap. Germline lookup yields CDR1 LGHDT and CDR2 YNNKEL (reference sequence). Here the CDR3 DNA reads TGTGCCAGCAGTTTAACTGGGGGCAGCAATCAGCCCCAGCATTTT. Amino acids: CASSLTGGSNQPQHF.

The chain carries TRBV2 and TRBJ2-7; D unresolved. Germline V gives CDR1 SNHLY, CDR2 FYNNEI. V shed 4 bases and J shed 7 bases, with 20 bases lying between them. The CDR3 runs 15 residues. The CDR3 DNA is TGTGCCAGCAGTGCCGCGGCCCTACCCTACAATGAGCAGTACTTC. Amino acids: CASSAAALPYNEQYF.

As to this clonotype: Sequence at one end of the junction differs from germline and may be a read error. This chain uses TRBV5-6 with TRBJ2-1, with D perhaps matching TRBD2 (6 bases). CDR1 is SGHDT, CDR2 YYEEEE, per germline. CDR3 length equals 13 residues. The chain's CDR3 is CASSRGLVNEQFF. CDR3 nucleotides: TGTGCCAGCAGCCGGGGACTCGTTAATGAACAGTTCTTC.

The CDR3 DNA follows: TGCAGTGCTAGCCAGACAGGGGGATATGGCTACACCTTC. The encoded protein is CSASQTGGYGYTF. The V gene is TRBV20-1, the J gene TRBJ1-2; TRBD1 agrees at 9 bases. Germline CDR1 is DFQATT and CDR2 is SNEGSKA (reference sequence). The CDR3 sequence is 13 residues long. Losses at the gene ends were 3 bases for V and 5 bases for J; bases not matched to a gene: 4.

This clonotype was seen a handful of times. The chain is built from TRBV2 and TRBJ2-7, with a tentative D call TRBD2 (5 bases). CDR3 length: 17 residues. V was trimmed by 0 bases and J by 0 bases, leaving 15 bases between them. Germline V lookup: CDR1 SNHLY, CDR2 FYNNEI. CDR3 bases: TGTGCCAGCAGTGAAGCATTATCGGAGGCCCTCTCCTACGAGCAGTACTTC. It codes for CASSEALSEALSYEQYF.

The genes are TRBV11-1 and TRBJ2-5, with D unclear. V shed 1 base and J shed 5 bases, with 14 bases lying between them. Germline V gives CDR1 SGHAT, CDR2 FQDESV (reference sequence). This CDR3 is 15 amino acids long. CDR3 sequence: CASSLGSILKETQYF. The CDR3 DNA reads TGTGCCAGCAGCTTAGGCAGTATACTAAAGGAGACCCAGTACTTC.

The chain is built from TRBV12-5 and TRBJ1-5; 9 bases agree with TRBD1. V was clipped by 5 bases and J by 6 bases; unmatched bases: 2. The CDR3 totals 13 residues. Germline CDR1 LGHNT, CDR2 FRNRAP. The DNA of the CDR3 is TGTGCTAGTGGTCTGACAGGGGGTCAGCCCCAGCATTTT. Amino acid sequence: CASGLTGGQPQHF. Filled out from reference TRBV12-5 and TRBJ1-5, the complete variable domain reads DARVTQTPRHKVTEMGQEVTMRCQPILGHNTVFWYRQTMMQGLELLAYFRNRAPLDDSGMPKDRFSAEMPDATLATLKIQPSEPRDSAVYFCASGLTGGQPQHFGDGTRLSIL.

This clonotype was observed a handful of times. V usage is TRBV12-3 or TRBV12-4 and J usage is TRBJ2-1; D uncertain. V lost 6 bases, J lost 1 base, and 10 bases lay in between. This CDR3 spans 14 amino acids. The CDR3 protein is CASSPERSYNEQFF. Written as DNA, the CDR3 is TGTGCCAGCAGCCCAGAGAGGTCCTACAATGAGCAGTTCTTC.

This clonotype was detected only a few times. The chain joins TRBV6-2 or TRBV6-3 to TRBJ2-1; 9 bases fit TRBD1. The CDR3 runs 17 residues. The germline V gene has CDR1 MNHEY and CDR2 SVGEGT. V dropped 0 bases and J dropped 6; count of bases not matched to a gene: 9. The CDR3 DNA reads TGTGCCAGCAGTTACTCGGCAGACAGGGGGGATCTCAATGAGCAGTTCTTC. It codes for CASSYSADRGDLNEQFF.

The chain couples TRBV29-1 to TRBJ2-1; D may match TRBD1 or TRBD2 (5 bases each). The V gene's germline CDR1 is SQVTM and CDR2 ANQGSEA. V was pared by 4 bases and J by 8 bases, with 12 bases between. The CDR3 covers 12 residues. The CDR3 coding sequence is TGCAGCGTTGGCCGGGGCGGAGATGAGCAGTTCTTC. This translates into CSVGRGGDEQFF.

This chain connects TRBV20-1 to TRBJ2-3; perhaps TRBD2 as D (5 bases). Germline V CDR1 and CDR2: DFQATT, SNEGSKA (reference sequence). The length of the CDR3 is 14 residues. Trimming pared 4 bases from V and 2 bases from J, leaving 13 bases between. The CDR3 protein is CSAKESGPTDTQYF. In DNA form, the CDR3 reads TGCAGTGCTAAGGAAAGCGGACCCACAGATACGCAGTATTTT.

The genes are TRBV29-1 and TRBJ2-5, with 9 bases lining up with TRBD2. Trimming took 4 bases from V and 5 from J; bases not matched to a gene: 11. The V gene's germline CDR1 is SQVTM and CDR2 ANQGSEA. CDR3 length: 15 residues. DNA of the CDR3: TGCAGCGTTGTTGGGCCAGCGGGAGGTGCTGAGACCCAGTACTTC. Translating gives CSVVGPAGGAETQYF.

To note about this clonotype: At one boundary the junction diverges from the germline segment, which might be a read error. The chain recombines TRBV13 with TRBJ2-1; D could derive from TRBD1 or TRBD2 (6 bases each). Germline V gene lookup returns CDR1 PRHDT and CDR2 FYEKMQ (reference sequence). The length of the CDR3 is 16 residues. The CDR3 DNA is TGTGCCAGCAGCTTAATAGCGGACAGCTCCTACAAGGAGCAGTTCTTC. It is translated as CASSLIADSSYKEQFF.

This clonotype was found once. The chain employs TRBV27 and TRBJ1-2; D unresolved. CDR1 is MNHEY, CDR2 SMNVEV, per germline (reference sequence). V was clipped by 2 bases and J by 0 bases, with 16 bases between them. The CDR3 loop spans 17 amino acids. The DNA for the CDR3 is TGTGCCAGCAGTTTAGTCACAGTTTATCGAGCTAACTATGGCTACACCTTC. Protein sequence: CASSLVTVYRANYGYTF.